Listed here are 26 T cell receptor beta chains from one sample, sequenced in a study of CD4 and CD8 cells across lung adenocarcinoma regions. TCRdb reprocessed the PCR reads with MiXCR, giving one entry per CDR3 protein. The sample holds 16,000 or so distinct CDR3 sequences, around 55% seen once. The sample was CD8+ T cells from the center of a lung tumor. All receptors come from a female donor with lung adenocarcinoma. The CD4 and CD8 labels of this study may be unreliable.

The CDR3 region has the DNA TGTGCCAGCTCGAGGCTGCATGCCAAAGATATGCAGTACTTC. Amino acid sequence: CASSRLHAKDMQYF. The rearrangement joins TRBV6-1 to TRBJ2-3, with D hard to call. TRBJ2-7 matches the DNA end more closely, so the J call is doubtful. The CDR3 spans 14 residues. Germline CDR1 reads MNHNS; CDR2 reads SASEGT.

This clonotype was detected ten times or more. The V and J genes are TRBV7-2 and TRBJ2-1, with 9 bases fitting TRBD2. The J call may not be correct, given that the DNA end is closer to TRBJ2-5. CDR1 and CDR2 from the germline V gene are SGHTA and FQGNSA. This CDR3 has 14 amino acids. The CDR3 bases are TGTGCCAGCAGCCGCGGGAGGGGGGAGGAGACCCAGTACTTC. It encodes CASSRGRGEETQYF.

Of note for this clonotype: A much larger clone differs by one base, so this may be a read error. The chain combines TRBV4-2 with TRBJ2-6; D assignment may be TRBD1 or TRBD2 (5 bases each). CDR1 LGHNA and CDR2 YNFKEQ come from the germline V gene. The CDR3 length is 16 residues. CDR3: CTSSPSGPGGANVLTF. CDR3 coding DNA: TGTACCAGCAGCCCCTCGGGGCCTGGTGGGGCCAACGTCCTGACTTTC.

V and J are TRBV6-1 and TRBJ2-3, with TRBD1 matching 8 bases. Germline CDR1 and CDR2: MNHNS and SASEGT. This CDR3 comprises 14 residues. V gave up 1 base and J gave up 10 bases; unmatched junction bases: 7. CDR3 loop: CASSEGTGTGAQYF. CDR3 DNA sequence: TGTGCCAGCAGTGAAGGGACAGGGACCGGGGCGCAGTATTTT.

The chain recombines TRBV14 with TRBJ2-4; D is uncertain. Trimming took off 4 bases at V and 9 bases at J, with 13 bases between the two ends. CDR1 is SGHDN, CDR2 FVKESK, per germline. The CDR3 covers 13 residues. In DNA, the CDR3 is TGTGCCAGCAGCCGCGTCGGGCAAGGCATTCAGTACTTC. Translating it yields CASSRVGQGIQYF.

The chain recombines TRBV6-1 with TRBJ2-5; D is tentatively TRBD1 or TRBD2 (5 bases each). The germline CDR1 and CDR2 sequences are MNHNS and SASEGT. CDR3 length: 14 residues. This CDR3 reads CAGSGARGQDTQYF. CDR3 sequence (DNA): TGTGCGGGGAGTGGGGCCCGGGGCCAAGATACGCAGTACTTC.

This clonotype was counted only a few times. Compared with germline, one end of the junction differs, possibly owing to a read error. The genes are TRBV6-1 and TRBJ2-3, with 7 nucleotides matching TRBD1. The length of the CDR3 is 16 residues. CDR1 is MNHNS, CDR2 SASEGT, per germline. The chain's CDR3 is CASSPRGQRTTNTQYF. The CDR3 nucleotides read TGTGCCAGCAGTCCTAGGGGGCAGCGAACCACAAATACGCAGTATTTT.

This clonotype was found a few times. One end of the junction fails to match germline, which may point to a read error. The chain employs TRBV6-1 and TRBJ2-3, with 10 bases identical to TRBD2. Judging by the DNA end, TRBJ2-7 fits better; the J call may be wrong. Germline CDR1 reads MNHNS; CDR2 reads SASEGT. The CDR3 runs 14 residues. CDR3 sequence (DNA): TGTGCCGGCAGCGGGGGGGGGGGCCCAGATACGCAGTACTTC. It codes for CAGSGGGGPDTQYF.

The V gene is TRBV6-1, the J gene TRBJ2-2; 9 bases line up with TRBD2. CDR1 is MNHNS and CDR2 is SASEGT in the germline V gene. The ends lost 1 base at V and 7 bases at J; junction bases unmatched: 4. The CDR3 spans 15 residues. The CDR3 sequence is CASSEVREGGGELFF. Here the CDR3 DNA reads TGTGCCAGCAGTGAAGTGCGGGAGGGGGGCGGGGAGCTGTTTTTT.

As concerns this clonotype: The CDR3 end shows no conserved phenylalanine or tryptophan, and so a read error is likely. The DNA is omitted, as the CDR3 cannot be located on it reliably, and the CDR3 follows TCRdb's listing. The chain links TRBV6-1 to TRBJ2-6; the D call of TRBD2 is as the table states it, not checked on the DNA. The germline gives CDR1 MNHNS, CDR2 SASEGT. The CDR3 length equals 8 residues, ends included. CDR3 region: CASSQLTS.

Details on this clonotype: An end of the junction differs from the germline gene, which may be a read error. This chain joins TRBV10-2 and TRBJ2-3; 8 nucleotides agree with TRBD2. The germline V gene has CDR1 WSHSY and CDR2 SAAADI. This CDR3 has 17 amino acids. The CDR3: CASCEGPGGGAAETQYF. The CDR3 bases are TGCGCCAGCTGTGAGGGGCCCGGGGGGGGGGCGGCAGAGACGCAGTATTTC.

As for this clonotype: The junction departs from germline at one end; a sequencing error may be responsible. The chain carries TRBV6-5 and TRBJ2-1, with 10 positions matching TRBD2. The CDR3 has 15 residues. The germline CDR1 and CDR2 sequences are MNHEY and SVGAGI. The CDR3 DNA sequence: TGTGCCAGCAGATTCTCCGGGACTAGCGCCGAGGAGCAGTTCTTT. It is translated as CASRFSGTSAEEQFF.

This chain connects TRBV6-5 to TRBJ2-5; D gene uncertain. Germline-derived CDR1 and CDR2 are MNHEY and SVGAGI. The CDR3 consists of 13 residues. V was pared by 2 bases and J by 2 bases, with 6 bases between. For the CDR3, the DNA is TGTGCCAGCAGTTACGAGGCGCAAGAGACCCAGTACTTC. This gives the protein CASSYEAQETQYF.

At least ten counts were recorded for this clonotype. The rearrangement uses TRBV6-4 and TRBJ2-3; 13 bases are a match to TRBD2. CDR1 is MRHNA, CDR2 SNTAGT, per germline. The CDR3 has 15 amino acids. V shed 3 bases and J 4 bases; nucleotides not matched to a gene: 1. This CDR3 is CASSETSGGADTQYF. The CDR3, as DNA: TGTGCCAGCAGTGAAACTAGCGGGGGGGCAGATACGCAGTATTTT.

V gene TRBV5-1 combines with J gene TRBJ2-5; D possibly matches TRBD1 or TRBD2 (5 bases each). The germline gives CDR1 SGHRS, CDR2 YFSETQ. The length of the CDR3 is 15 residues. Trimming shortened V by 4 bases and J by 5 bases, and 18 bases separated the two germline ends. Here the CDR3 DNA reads TGCGCCAGCAGCCCGGAGGCAGGCGAGGGGGAGACCCAGTACTTC. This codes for CASSPEAGEGETQYF.

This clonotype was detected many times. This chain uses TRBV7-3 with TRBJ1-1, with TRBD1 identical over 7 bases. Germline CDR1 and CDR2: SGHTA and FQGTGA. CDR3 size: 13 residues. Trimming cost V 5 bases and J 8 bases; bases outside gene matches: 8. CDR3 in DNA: TGTGCCAGCAGCCTGCCTGGACAGGCAGAAGCTTTCTTT. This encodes CASSLPGQAEAFF.

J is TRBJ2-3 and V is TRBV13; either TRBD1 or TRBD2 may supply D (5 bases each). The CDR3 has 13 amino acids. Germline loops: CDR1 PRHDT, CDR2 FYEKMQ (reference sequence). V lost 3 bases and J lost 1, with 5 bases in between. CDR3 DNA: TGTGCCAGCAGCTTGGGGGGCACAGATACGCAGTATTTT. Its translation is CASSLGGTDTQYF.

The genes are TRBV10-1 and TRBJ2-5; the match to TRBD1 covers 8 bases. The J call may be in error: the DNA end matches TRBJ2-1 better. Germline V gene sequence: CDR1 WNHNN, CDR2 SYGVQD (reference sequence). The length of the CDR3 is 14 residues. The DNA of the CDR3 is TGCGCCAGCAGTGAAACAGGGGGCTACAATGAGCAGTTCTTC. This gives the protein CASSETGGYNEQFF.

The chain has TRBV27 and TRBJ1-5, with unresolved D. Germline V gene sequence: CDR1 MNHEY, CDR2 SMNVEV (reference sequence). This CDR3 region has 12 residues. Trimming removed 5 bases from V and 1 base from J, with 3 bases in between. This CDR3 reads CASSRSNQPQHF. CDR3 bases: TGTGCCAGCAGTCGGAGCAATCAGCCCCAGCATTTT.

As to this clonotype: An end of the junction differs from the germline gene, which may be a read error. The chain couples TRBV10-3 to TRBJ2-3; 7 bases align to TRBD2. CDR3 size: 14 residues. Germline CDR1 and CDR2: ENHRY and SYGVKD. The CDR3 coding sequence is TGTGCCATCAGAAAGCGGGGAGGCACAGACACGCAGTATTTT. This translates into CAIRKRGGTDTQYF.

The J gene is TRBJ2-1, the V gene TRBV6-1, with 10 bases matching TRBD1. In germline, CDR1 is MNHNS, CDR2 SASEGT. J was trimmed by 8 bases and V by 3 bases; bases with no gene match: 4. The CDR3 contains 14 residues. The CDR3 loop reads CASSEGTGADEQFF. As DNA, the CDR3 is TGTGCCAGCAGTGAGGGGACAGGGGCGGATGAGCAGTTCTTC.

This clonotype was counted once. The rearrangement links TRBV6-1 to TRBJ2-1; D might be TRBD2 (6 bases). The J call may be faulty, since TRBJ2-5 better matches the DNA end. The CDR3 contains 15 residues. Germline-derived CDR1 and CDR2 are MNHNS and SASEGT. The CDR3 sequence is CASAMELGGQETQYF. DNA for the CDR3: TGTGCCAGCGCCATGGAACTTGGGGGGCAAGAGACCCAGTACTTC.

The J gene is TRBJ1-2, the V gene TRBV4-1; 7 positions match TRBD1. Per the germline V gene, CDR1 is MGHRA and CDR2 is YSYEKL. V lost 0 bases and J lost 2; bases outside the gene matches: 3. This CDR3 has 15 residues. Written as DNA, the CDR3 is TGCGCCAGCAGCCAAGAAGAGGGGGCGAACTATGGCTACACCTTC. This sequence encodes CASSQEEGANYGYTF.

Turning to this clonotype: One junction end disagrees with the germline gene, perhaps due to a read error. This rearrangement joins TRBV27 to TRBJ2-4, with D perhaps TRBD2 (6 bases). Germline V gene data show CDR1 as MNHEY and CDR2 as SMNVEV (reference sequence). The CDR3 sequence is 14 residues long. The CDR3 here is CGSSGRGATNTQYF. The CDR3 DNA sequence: TGTGGCAGCTCGGGGCGGGGAGCCACAAACACTCAGTACTTT.

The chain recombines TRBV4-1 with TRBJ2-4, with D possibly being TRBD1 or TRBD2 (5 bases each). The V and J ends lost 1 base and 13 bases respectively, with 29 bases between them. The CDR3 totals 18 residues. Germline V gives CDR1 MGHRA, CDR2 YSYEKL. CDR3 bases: TGCGCCAGCAGCCAAGCAGACTCGGGGCTGGGAGCCAAAGATACGCAGTACTTC. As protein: CASSQADSGLGAKDTQYF.

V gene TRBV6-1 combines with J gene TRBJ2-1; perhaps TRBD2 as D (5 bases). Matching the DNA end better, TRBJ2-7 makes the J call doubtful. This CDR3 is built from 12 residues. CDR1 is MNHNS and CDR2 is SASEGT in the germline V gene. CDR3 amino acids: CASSHGVYEQYF. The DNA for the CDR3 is TGTGCCAGCAGCCACGGGGTCTACGAGCAGTACTTC.